The 26 T cell receptor beta chains given below trace back to one sample, sequenced in a study of blood T cell repertoires in COVID-19. TCRdb keeps only in-frame clones here, not all; method: immunoSEQ multiplex PCR. The table lists some 180,000 clones, over 80% of them singletons. The material sequenced was peripheral blood. All receptors derive from a woman in her 40s with COVID-19, enrolled during active disease.

This chain uses TRBV9 with TRBJ2-1; TRBD2 agrees at 10 bases. The trim removed 7 bases at V and 6 bases at J, leaving 4 bases unmatched. Germline loops: CDR1 SGDLS, CDR2 YYNGEE. This CDR3 contains 13 residues. In nucleotides, the CDR3 is TGTGCCAGCTCACTAGCGGGACTCAATGAGCAGTTCTTC. Translated, it gives CASSLAGLNEQFF.

The rearrangement links TRBV28 to TRBJ1-5; D might be TRBD1 (5 bases). Germline loops: CDR1 MDHEN, CDR2 SYDVKM. The V gene lost 7 bases and the J gene lost 4 bases, with 8 bases spanning the gap. The CDR3 sequence is 12 residues long. This CDR3 reads CASKQENQPQHF. Here the CDR3 DNA reads TGTGCCAGCAAACAGGAGAATCAGCCCCAGCATTTT.

A few counts support this clone. At the DNA level, this CDR3 is encoded by other sequences in the same sample as well. The chain employs TRBV7-2 and TRBJ2-1; TRBD2 agrees at 8 bases. CDR1 and CDR2 from the germline V gene are SGHTA and FQGNSA. This CDR3 spans 15 amino acids. The trim removed 5 bases at V and 0 bases at J, leaving 3 bases unmatched. CDR3 sequence (DNA): TGTGCCAGCAGCCTAAGCGGGGGCTCCTACAATGAGCAGTTCTTC. Translation: CASSLSGGSYNEQFF.

The chain employs TRBV6-4 and TRBJ2-2; possibly TRBD1 for D (6 bases). In germline, CDR1 is MRHNA, CDR2 SNTAGT. The CDR3 contains 13 residues. The V end was cut by 5 bases, the J end by 4 bases, with 8 bases between. Written as DNA, the CDR3 is TGTGCCAGCAGTCTCAGGGGCACCGGGGAGCTGTTTTTT. This gives the protein CASSLRGTGELFF.

V and J are TRBV5-4 and TRBJ2-1; D not certain. V lost 6 bases and J lost 6, with 13 bases in between. Germline CDR1 reads SGHNT; CDR2 reads YYREEE (reference sequence). This CDR3 spans 13 amino acids. CDR3 DNA sequence: TGTGCCAGCACCCCTGGGCTCGTCAATGAGCAGTTCTTC. Residues: CASTPGLVNEQFF.

The CDR3 is CASAGPSSYNEQFF. CDR3 sequence (DNA): TGTGCCAGTGCAGGGCCGAGCTCCTACAATGAGCAGTTCTTC. The chain is built from TRBV2 and TRBJ2-1; a weak D match, TRBD1 (5 bases). Trimming removed 9 bases at V and 0 bases at J, with 12 bases between. Germline V gene lookup returns CDR1 SNHLY and CDR2 FYNNEI. This CDR3 has 14 amino acids.

The chain is built from TRBV19 and TRBJ1-4; 7 bases match TRBD1. Germline CDR1 LNHDA, CDR2 SQIVND (reference sequence). V dropped 4 bases and J dropped 4; count of bases not matched to a gene: 6. This CDR3 spans 15 amino acids. The CDR3 sequence is CASSRGTAVNEKLFF. CDR3 nucleotide sequence: TGTGCCAGTAGTAGAGGGACAGCGGTTAATGAAAAACTGTTTTTT.

The CDR3: CASNGRGHGYTF. CDR3 bases: TGTGCCAGCAACGGCAGGGGGCATGGCTACACCTTC. The chain couples TRBV25-1 to TRBJ1-2, with 8 bases lining up with TRBD1. This CDR3 is built from 12 residues. CDR1 and CDR2 from the germline V gene are MGHDK and SYGVNS. V dropped 7 bases and J dropped 6; count of bases not matched to a gene: 4.

The chain couples TRBV5-1 to TRBJ1-2; 7 bases agree with TRBD1. In germline, CDR1 is SGHRS, CDR2 YFSETQ. Germline trimming cut 0 bases from V and 3 bases from J; bases unmatched to any gene: 14. This CDR3 contains 18 residues. CDR3 sequence (DNA): TGCGCCAGCAGCTTGGCCCTATTAACAGGGGCGAAGGACTATGGCTACACCTTC. Its translation is CASSLALLTGAKDYGYTF.

Worth noting for this clone: The same CDR3 can be traced to other DNA sequences in this sample. The V gene is TRBV3-1 (or the pseudogene TRBV3-2), the J gene TRBJ2-7; no firm D call. The CDR3 has 15 residues. CDR1 and CDR2 from the germline V gene are LGHDT and YNNKEL (reference sequence). Trimming pared 0 bases from V and 4 bases from J, leaving 13 bases between. CDR3 bases: TGTGCCAGCAGCCAAGATAGTGGGCCCTCGTACGAGCAGTACTTC. Residues: CASSQDSGPSYEQYF.

The V gene is TRBV29-1, the J gene TRBJ2-1, with D maybe TRBD1 (6 bases). CDR1 is SQVTM, CDR2 ANQGSEA, per germline. The V gene lost 4 bases and the J gene lost 2 bases, with 15 bases spanning the gap. The CDR3 has 15 residues. The CDR3 sequence is CSVGRSGTPYNEQFF. The CDR3 DNA reads TGCAGCGTTGGCCGATCCGGGACACCCTACAATGAGCAGTTCTTC.

The V and J genes are TRBV27 and TRBJ1-1, with D possibly matching TRBD1 (6 bases). The CDR3 is 14 residues long. Germline CDR1 and CDR2: MNHEY and SMNVEV (reference sequence). Trimming took 6 bases from V and 4 from J, leaving 15 bases between them. CDR3 in amino acids: CASSLTGFGTEAFF. The CDR3, as DNA: TGTGCCAGCAGCCTCACAGGGTTCGGCACTGAAGCTTTCTTT.

The V call is TRBV11-3, the J call TRBJ1-6; D gene unclear. CDR1 is SGHNT, CDR2 YENEEA, per germline. CDR3 size: 19 residues. Trimming removed 5 bases from V and 6 bases from J, with 26 bases in between. The CDR3 protein is CASSPRSRAQGNINSPLHF. The DNA of the CDR3 is TGTGCCAGCAGCCCCCGCTCGCGGGCTCAAGGGAATATTAATTCACCCCTCCACTTT. Together with reference TRBV11-3 and TRBJ1-6, the CDR3 gives the full variable domain: EAGVVQSPRYKIIEKKQPVAFWCNPISGHNTLYWYLQNLGQGPELLIRYENEEAVDDSQLPKDRFSAERLKGVDSTLKIQPAELGDSAVYLCASSPRSRAQGNINSPLHFGNGTRLTVT.

The chain's CDR3 is CATSDSLAEAGELFF. The CDR3, as DNA: TGTGCCACCAGTGATTCGCTAGCAGAGGCCGGGGAGCTGTTTTTT. The chain has TRBV24-1 and TRBJ2-2; tentative D call: TRBD2 (5 bases). This CDR3 has 15 amino acids. Germline CDR1 KGHDR, CDR2 SFDVKD. V lost 2 bases to trimming and J lost 6 bases, with 12 bases between them.

The chain couples TRBV12-5 to TRBJ1-2; D uncertain. The V end lost 2 bases, the J end lost 2 bases, and 12 bases lay between the germline ends. CDR3 length equals 15 residues. Germline CDR1 and CDR2: LGHNT and FRNRAP. The DNA of the CDR3 is TGTGCTAGTGGTTTGTCCGGCGGCGGGAACTATGGCTACACCTTC. It specifies CASGLSGGGNYGYTF.

This clone appeared once. This chain uses TRBV5-1 with TRBJ1-2; D is possibly TRBD1 (5 bases). V lost 3 bases and J 4 bases, leaving 13 bases between the germline ends. CDR1 SGHRS and CDR2 YFSETQ come from the germline V gene. The CDR3 covers 14 residues. The CDR3 DNA reads as TGCGCCAGCAGCTCCCCCGGGGGGGGCTATGGCTACACCTTC. This encodes CASSSPGGGYGYTF.

In its sample, this clone was seen a few times. The chain is built from TRBV11-3 and TRBJ2-1; 9 bases agree with TRBD2. The V segment lost 5 bases and the J segment 4 bases; nucleotides outside the gene matches: 12. This CDR3 is 17 amino acids long. Germline V gene data show CDR1 as SGHNT and CDR2 as YENEEA. CDR3: CASSPGTSPLAYNEQFF. CDR3 nucleotides: TGTGCCAGCAGCCCTGGGACTAGCCCTTTGGCTTACAATGAGCAGTTCTTC.

CDR3 bases: TGTGCCGCTGGACATGGGCGTCAGCCCCAGCATTTT. Amino acids: CAAGHGRQPQHF. The chain has TRBV24-1 and TRBJ1-5, with a weak D call TRBD1 (5 bases). The germline gives CDR1 KGHDR, CDR2 SFDVKD. With 12 bases removed from V and 6 bases from J, the gap between germline ends came to 14 bases. CDR3 size: 12 residues.

The V gene is TRBV5-5, the J gene TRBJ1-3; the match to TRBD1 covers 8 bases. Germline assignment: CDR1 SGHKS and CDR2 YYEKEE (reference sequence). V trimming: 0 bases; J trimming: 2 bases; junction bases outside the gene matches: 10. The CDR3 is 18 residues long. The CDR3 is CASSLARRQGIPGNTIYF. The CDR3, as DNA: TGTGCCAGCAGCTTGGCCCGCAGACAGGGGATCCCTGGAAACACCATATATTTT.

The chain joins TRBV3-1 (or the pseudogene TRBV3-2) to TRBJ1-2; D is undetermined. Deletions cut 1 base from V and 2 bases from J, with 11 bases between. Germline V gene sequence: CDR1 LGHDT, CDR2 YNNKEL (reference sequence). The CDR3 is 15 amino acids. CDR3 nucleotide sequence: TGTGCCAGCAGCCAAGGGAGCACCGGGAACTATGGCTACACCTTC. Protein: CASSQGSTGNYGYTF.

The V gene is TRBV6-5, the J gene TRBJ1-4, with D unclear. There are 15 residues in the CDR3. CDR1 is MNHEY, CDR2 SVGAGI, per germline. The germline V and J ends were trimmed by 0 bases and 3 bases, with 8 bases remaining between them. The CDR3 bases are TGTGCCAGCAGTTACTCTGAGTTGGCTAATGAAAAACTGTTTTTT. Encoded protein: CASSYSELANEKLFF.

The V call is TRBV27, the J call TRBJ1-1; D unresolved. The CDR3 is made up of 11 amino acids. CDR1 and CDR2 (germline): MNHEY, SMNVEV (reference sequence). V was trimmed by 3 bases and J by 7 bases, leaving 6 bases between them. CDR3 loop: CASSLFSEAFF. The DNA for the CDR3 is TGTGCCAGCAGTTTGTTTAGTGAAGCTTTCTTT.

This chain links TRBV19 with TRBJ1-1; D perhaps matches TRBD1 (6 bases). Germline V gene data show CDR1 as LNHDA and CDR2 as SQIVND (reference sequence). This CDR3 region has 16 residues. The germline V and J ends were trimmed by 3 bases and 0 bases, with 14 bases remaining between them. DNA of the CDR3: TGTGCCAGTAGTATGCCAGACAGGACCTTGAACACTGAAGCTTTCTTT. Protein product: CASSMPDRTLNTEAFF.

The chain is built from TRBV7-2 and TRBJ1-5; D call uncertain. The CDR3 is 14 residues long. Germline CDR1 is SGHTA and CDR2 is FQGNSA. V was pared by 3 bases and J by 3 bases, with 9 bases between. CDR3 bases: TGTGCCAGCAGCTTCGGACGGGACAATCAGCCCCAGCATTTT. Protein sequence: CASSFGRDNQPQHF.

This clone was recorded a few times. The chain recombines TRBV11-3 with TRBJ2-2; possibly TRBD1 for D (6 bases). V was trimmed by 5 bases and J by 4 bases, leaving 11 bases between them. Germline V gene sequence: CDR1 SGHNT, CDR2 YENEEA. The CDR3 has 14 amino acids. Here the CDR3 reads CASSRQALTGELFF. For the CDR3, the DNA is TGTGCCAGCAGCCGACAGGCCCTCACCGGGGAGCTGTTTTTT. Using reference TRBV11-3 and TRBJ2-2 for the parts outside the CDR3, the full variable domain is EAGVVQSPRYKIIEKKQPVAFWCNPISGHNTLYWYLQNLGQGPELLIRYENEEAVDDSQLPKDRFSAERLKGVDSTLKIQPAELGDSAVYLCASSRQALTGELFFGEGSRLTVL.

This chain uses TRBV5-4 with TRBJ2-3, with unresolved D. The CDR3 extends over 13 amino acids. The ends were cut back, 2 bases at V and 1 base at J, with 5 bases in the middle. The V gene's germline CDR1 is SGHNT and CDR2 YYREEE (reference sequence). CDR3 in amino acids: CASSFQGTDTQYF. As DNA, the CDR3 is TGTGCCAGCAGCTTTCAGGGCACAGATACGCAGTATTTT.